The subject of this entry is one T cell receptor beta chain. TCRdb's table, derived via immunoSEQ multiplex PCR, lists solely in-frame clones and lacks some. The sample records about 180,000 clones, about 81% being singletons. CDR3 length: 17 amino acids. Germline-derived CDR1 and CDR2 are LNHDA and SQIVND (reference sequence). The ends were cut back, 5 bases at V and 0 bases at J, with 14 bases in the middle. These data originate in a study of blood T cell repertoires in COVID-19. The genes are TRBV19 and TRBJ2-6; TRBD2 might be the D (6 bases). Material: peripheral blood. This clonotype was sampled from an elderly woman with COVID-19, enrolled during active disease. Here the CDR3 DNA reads TGTGCCAGTAGTCCGGGGGACTTTAACTCTGGGGCCAACGTCCTGACTTTC. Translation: CASSPGDFNSGANVLTF.